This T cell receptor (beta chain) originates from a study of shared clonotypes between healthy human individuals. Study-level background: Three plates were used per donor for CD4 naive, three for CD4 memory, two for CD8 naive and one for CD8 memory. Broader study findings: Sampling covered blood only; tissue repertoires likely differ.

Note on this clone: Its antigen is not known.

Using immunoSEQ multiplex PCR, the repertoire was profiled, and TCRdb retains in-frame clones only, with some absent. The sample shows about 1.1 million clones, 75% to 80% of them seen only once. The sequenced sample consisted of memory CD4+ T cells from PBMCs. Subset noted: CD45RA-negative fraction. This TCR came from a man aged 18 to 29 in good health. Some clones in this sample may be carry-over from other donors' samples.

The CDR3 spells CASNPTGDRQDYEQYF. CDR3 sequence (DNA): TGTGCCAGTAACCCGACCGGGGACAGACAAGACTACGAGCAGTACTTC. The rearrangement joins TRBV19 to TRBJ2-7; TRBD1 matches at 7 bases. This CDR3 is built from 16 residues. The trim removed 7 bases at V and 3 bases at J, leaving 15 bases unmatched. The germline gives CDR1 LNHDA, CDR2 SQIVND (reference sequence). Filled out from reference TRBV19 and TRBJ2-7, the complete variable domain reads DGGITQSPKYLFRKEGQNVTLSCEQNLNHDAMYWYRQDPGQGLRLIYYSQIVNDFQKGDIAEGYSVSREKKESFPLTVTSAQKNPTAFYLCASNPTGDRQDYEQYFGPGTRLTVT.